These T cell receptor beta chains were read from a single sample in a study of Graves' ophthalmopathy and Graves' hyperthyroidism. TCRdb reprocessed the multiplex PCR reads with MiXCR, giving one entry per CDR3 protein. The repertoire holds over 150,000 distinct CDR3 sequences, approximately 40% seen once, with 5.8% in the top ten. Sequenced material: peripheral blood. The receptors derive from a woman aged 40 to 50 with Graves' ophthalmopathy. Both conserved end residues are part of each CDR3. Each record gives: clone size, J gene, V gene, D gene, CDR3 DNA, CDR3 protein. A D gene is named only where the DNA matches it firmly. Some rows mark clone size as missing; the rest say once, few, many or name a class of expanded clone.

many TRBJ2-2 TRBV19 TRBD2 TGTGCCAGTAGTATCTTAGCGGGCGGGGAGCTGTTTTTT CASSILAGGELFF
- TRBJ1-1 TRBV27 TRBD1 TGTGCCAGCAGTTTGAAGGGGGCACAGGGCACTGAAGCTTTCTTT CASSLKGAQGTEAFF
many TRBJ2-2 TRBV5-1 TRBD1 TGCGCCAGCAGCGCGGGACAGGGAGGAGGGTTCACCGGGGAGCTGTTTTTT CASSAGQGGGFTGELFF
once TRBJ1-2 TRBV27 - TGTGCCACCTTCCATACAGGGAATGGCTACACCTTC CATFHTGNGYTF
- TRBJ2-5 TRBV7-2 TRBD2 TGTGCCAGCAGCTTAGCGAGCGGGGTCCAAGAGACCCAGTACTTC CASSLASGVQETQYF
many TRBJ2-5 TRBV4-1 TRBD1 TGCGCCAGCAGGAGGACAGGGGGTAAGGAGACCCAGTACTTC CASRRTGGKETQYF
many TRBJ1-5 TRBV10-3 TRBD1 TGTGCCATCAGTGGACAGGGTTCCCCCAATCAGCCCCAGCATTTT CAISGQGSPNQPQHF
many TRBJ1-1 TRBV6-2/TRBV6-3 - TGTGCCAGCAGTTACCCGGTTAATTTTGGGGGTACTGAAGCTTTCTTT CASSYPVNFGGTEAFF
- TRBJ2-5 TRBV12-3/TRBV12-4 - TGTGCCAGCAGTCGTCAAACAGGTCAACAAGAGACCCAGTACTTC CASSRQTGQQETQYF
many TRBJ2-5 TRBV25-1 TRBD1 TGTGCCAGCAGTGCTGTGACAGGGAGTATGGAGACCCAGTACTTC CASSAVTGSMETQYF
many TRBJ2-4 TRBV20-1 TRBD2 TGCAGTGCTAGAGTTGGGGGGGGACCAACTCTAGCCAAAAACATTCAGTACTTC CSARVGGGPTLAKNIQYF
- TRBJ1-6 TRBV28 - TGTGCCAGCAGTGGAGGCCGAGGGAATTCACCCCTCCACTTT CASSGGRGNSPLHF
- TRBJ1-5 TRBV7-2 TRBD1 TGTGCCAGCAGTTACCAGGGGGGAGATCAGCCCCAGCATTTT CASSYQGGDQPQHF
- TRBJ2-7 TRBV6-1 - TGTGCCAGCAGTGAAGCGCTACCGTACGAGCAGTACTTC CASSEALPYEQYF
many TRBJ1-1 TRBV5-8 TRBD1 TGTGCCAGCAGACTTGGCGTACCTGGGGCAGGGGGCGGGTACACTGAAGCTTTCTTT CASRLGVPGAGGGYTEAFF
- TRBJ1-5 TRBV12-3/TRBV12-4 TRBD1 TGTGCCAGCAGTGGACAGGGCGTCCAGCATTTT CASSGQGVQHF
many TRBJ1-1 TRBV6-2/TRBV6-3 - TGTGCCAGCAGTTACAGGAGGACAGAGATAAACACTGAAGCTTTCTTT CASSYRRTEINTEAFF
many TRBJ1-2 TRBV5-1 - TGCGCCAGCAGCTCATCCGGACGAGGCTATGGCTACACCTTC CASSSSGRGYGYTF
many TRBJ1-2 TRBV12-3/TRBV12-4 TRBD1 TGTGCCAGCAGTTTAGCGCGGGGTTCCAGGGGGCCTCATGGCTACACCTTC CASSLARGSRGPHGYTF
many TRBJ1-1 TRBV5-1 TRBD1 TGCGCCAGCAGCGTCGCAGGGGGAGGGGGCACTGAAGCTTTCTTT CASSVAGGGGTEAFF
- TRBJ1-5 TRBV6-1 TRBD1 TGTGCCAGCAGCTTGGACAGGGTTCAGCCCCAGCATTTT CASSLDRVQPQHF
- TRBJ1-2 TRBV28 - TGTGCCAGCAGTCTCAGGGTACCGAGCGGCTACACCTTC CASSLRVPSGYTF
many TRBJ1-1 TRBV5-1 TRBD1 TGCGCCAGCAGCTGGGGGACAGAGAACACTGAAGCTTTCTTT CASSWGTENTEAFF
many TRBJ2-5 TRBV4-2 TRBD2 TGTGCCAGCAGCCAAGATGTAGCAGCGGGGGGAGAGACCCAGTACTTC CASSQDVAAGGETQYF
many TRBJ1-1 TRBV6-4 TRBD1 TGTGCCAGCAGCCATTCCGGGACAGGGGGCTTGAACACTGAAGCTTTCTTT CASSHSGTGGLNTEAFF
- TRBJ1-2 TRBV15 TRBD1 TGTGCCACCAGCAGAGACTGGGACAGGGATGGCTACACCTTC CATSRDWDRDGYTF
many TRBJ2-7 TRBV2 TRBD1 TGTGCCAGCGTTCCCGACAGGGCTACCTACGAGCAGTACTTC CASVPDRATYEQYF
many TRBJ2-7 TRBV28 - TGTGCCAGCAGTTTATTTTCCGGTTCTGACCGTACGGTGCAGTACTTC CASSLFSGSDRTVQYF
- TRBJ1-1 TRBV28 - TGTGCCAGCAGACCGGGACACCCTAGTACTGAAGCTTTCTTT CASRPGHPSTEAFF
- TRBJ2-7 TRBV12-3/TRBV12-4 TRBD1 TGTGCCAGCAGTTACCGACAGGGCCGAATGGGGCAGTACTTC CASSYRQGRMGQYF
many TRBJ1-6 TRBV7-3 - TGTGCCAGCAGCTTACAGGGTAGATCACCCCTCCACTTT CASSLQGRSPLHF
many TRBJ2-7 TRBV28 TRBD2 TGTGCCAGCAGTTTATACAGGACGGGGGGCGAGCAGTACTTC CASSLYRTGGEQYF
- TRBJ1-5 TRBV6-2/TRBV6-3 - TGTGCCAGCAGGGGGCCCCGAGACAATCAGCCCCAGCATTTT CASRGPRDNQPQHF
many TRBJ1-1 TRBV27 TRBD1 TGTGCCAGCAGTCCCTTGGACAGGAAGGCAGCTTTCTTT CASSPLDRKAAFF
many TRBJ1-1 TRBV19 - TGTGCCAGTAGCCCATTATACGAAGACATTGGCGCTGAAGCTTTCTTT CASSPLYEDIGAEAFF
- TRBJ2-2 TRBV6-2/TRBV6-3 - TGTGCCAGCAGTTACGGGACTCCCACCGGGGAGCTGTTTTTT CASSYGTPTGELFF
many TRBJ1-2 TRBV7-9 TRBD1 TGTGCCAGCAGCTTATTGGGACAGGATAACTATGGCTACACCTTC CASSLLGQDNYGYTF
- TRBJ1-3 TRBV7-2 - TGTGCCAGCAGCCTCATTCGGGGGCCTGGAAACACCATATATTTT CASSLIRGPGNTIYF
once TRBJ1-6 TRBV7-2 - TGTGCCAGCAGCTTTCCACAGGGCGGGGCCCTCCACTTT CASSFPQGGALHF
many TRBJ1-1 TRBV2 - TGTGCCAGCTCCGGACAGACCATCATGAACACTGAAGCTTTCTTT CASSGQTIMNTEAFF
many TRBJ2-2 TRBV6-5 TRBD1 TGTGCCAGCAAGACAGGGTTCGATGGCGGGGAGCTGTTTTTT CASKTGFDGGELFF
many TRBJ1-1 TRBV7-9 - TGTGCCAGCAGCCCCCATGGGGCGAACACTGAAGCTTTCTTT CASSPHGANTEAFF
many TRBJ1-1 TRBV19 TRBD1 TGTGCCAGTAGTACTAGACAGGGGAGCAGCATGAACACTGAAGCTTTCTTT CASSTRQGSSMNTEAFF
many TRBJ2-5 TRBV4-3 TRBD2 TGCGCCAGCAGCCAGGACACTAGCGGCCTGAATGGGACCCAGTACTTC CASSQDTSGLNGTQYF
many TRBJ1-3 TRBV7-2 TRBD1 TGTGCCAGCACAAACCAACAGGGGTCTGGAAACACCATATATTTT CASTNQQGSGNTIYF